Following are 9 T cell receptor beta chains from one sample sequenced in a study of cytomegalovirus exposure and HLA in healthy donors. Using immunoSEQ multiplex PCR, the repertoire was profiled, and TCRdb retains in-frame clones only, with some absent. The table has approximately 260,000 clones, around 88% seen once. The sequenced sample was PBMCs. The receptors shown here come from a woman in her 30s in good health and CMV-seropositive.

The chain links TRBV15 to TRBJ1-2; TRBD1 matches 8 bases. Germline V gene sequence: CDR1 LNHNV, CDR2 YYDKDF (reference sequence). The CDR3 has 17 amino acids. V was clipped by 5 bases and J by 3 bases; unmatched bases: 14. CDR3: CATSVGGRGLGDYGYTF. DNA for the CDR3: TGTGCCACCAGCGTGGGGGGCAGGGGGCTTGGTGACTATGGCTACACCTTC.

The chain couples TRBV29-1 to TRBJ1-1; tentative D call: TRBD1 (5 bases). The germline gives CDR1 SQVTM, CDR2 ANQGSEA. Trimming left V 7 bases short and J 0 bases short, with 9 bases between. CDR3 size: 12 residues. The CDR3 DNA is TGCAGCGCCAGGGAAATGAACACTGAAGCTTTCTTT. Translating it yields CSAREMNTEAFF.

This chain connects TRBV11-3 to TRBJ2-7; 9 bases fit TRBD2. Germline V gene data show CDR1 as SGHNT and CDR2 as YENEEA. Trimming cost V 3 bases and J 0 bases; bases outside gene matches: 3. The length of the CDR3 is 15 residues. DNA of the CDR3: TGTGCCAGCAGCTTCAGCGGGAGGTTCTCCTACGAGCAGTACTTC. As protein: CASSFSGRFSYEQYF.

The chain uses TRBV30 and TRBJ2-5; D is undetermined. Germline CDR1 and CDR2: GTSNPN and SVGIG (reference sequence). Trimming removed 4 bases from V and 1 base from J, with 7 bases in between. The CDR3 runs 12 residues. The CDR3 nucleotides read TGTGCCTGGAACCCGGTCCAAGAGACCCAGTACTTC. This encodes CAWNPVQETQYF.

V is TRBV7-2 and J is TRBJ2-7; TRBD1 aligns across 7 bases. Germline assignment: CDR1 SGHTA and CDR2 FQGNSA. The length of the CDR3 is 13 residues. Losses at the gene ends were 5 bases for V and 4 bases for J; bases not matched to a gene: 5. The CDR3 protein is CASSPGQQYEQYF. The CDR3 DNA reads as TGTGCCAGCAGCCCGGGACAGCAGTACGAGCAGTACTTC.

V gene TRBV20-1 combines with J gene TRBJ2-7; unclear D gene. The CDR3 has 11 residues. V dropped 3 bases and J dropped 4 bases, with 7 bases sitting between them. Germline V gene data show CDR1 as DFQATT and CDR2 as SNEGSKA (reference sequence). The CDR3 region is CSASSQYEQYF. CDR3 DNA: TGCAGTGCTAGTTCTCAGTACGAGCAGTACTTC.

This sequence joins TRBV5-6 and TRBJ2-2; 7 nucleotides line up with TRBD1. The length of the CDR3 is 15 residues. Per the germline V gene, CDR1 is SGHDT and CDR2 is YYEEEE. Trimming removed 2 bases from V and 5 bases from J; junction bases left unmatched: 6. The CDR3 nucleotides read TGTGCCAGCAGCTTTCTGACAGGGCGGACCGGGGAGCTGTTTTTT. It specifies CASSFLTGRTGELFF.

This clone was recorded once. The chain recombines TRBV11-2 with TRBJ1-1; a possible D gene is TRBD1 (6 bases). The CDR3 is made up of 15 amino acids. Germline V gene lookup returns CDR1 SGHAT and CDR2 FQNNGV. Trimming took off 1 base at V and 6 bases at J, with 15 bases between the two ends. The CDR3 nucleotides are TGTGCCAGCAGCTTAGCCCTGGGGGGGCTCGCTGAAGCTTTCTTT. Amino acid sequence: CASSLALGGLAEAFF.

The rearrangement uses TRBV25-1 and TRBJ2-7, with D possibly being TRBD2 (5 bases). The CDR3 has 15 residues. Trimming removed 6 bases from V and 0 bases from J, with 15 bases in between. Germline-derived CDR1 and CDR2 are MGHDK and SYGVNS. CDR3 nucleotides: TGTGCCAGCAGCGTATGGACCGGGAACTCCTACGAGCAGTACTTC. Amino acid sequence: CASSVWTGNSYEQYF.